A selection of T cell receptor beta chains follows, all from one sample in a study of blood T cell repertoires in COVID-19. TCRdb keeps only in-frame clones here, not all; method: immunoSEQ multiplex PCR. This table has some 15,000 clones, roughly 88% appearing once. The specimen sequenced was peripheral blood. These receptors were obtained from a human donor in a cohort sampled during active COVID-19. Both conserved end residues are part of each CDR3. The D gene is left open where the match is weak.

j_call d_call v_call cdr3_nt cdr3_aa
TRBJ2-5 TRBD2 TRBV5-3 TGTGCCAGAAGCCCCGCCGGGACTAGCGGGGGTACGGCGGAGACCCAGTACTTC CARSPAGTSGGTAETQYF
TRBJ1-1 NA TRBV7-2 TGTGCCAGCAGCCCCATAGTAGTGCCGAACACTGAAGCTTTCTTT CASSPIVVPNTEAFF
TRBJ2-1 TRBD2 TRBV2 TGTGCCAGCAGGAAACTAGCGGGTGGAGGGGATGAGCAGTTCTTC CASRKLAGGGDEQFF
TRBJ2-5 TRBD1 TRBV19 TGTGCCAGTAGCCGGGAGGGACAGGGGTTTTTCGCGGAGACCCAGTACTTC CASSREGQGFFAETQYF
TRBJ1-2 NA TRBV28 TGTGCCAGCAGTTTAGGGGGGGACGCCTCATACGTCTATGGCTACACCTTC CASSLGGDASYVYGYTF
TRBJ2-7 NA TRBV28 TGTGCCAGCACCCTGCCGGGCTACGAGCAGTACTTC CASTLPGYEQYF
TRBJ2-7 TRBD2 TRBV3-1/TRBV3-2 TGTGCCAGCAGCCAAGAGCGCGGGACTAGCGGAGCCTACGAGCAGTACTTC CASSQERGTSGAYEQYF
TRBJ1-6 NA TRBV5-5 TGTGCCAGCAGGGGGCCGGACAGTCTTAATTCACCCCTCCACTTT CASRGPDSLNSPLHF
TRBJ2-3 TRBD1 TRBV24-1 TGTGCCACCAGGGGGACAGGGCAGGCCCCAGATACGCAGTATTTT CATRGTGQAPDTQYF
TRBJ1-5 TRBD1 TRBV28 TGTGCCAGCAAGACTGGACAGGAAGATAGCAATCAGCCCCAGCATTTT CASKTGQEDSNQPQHF
TRBJ2-7 NA TRBV5-5 TGTGCCAGCAGCTTGGATGGCGGGTCCTACGAGCAGTACTTC CASSLDGGSYEQYF
TRBJ2-2 NA TRBV5-5 TGTGCCAGCAGCTTACAGGGAACCAGGACCGGGGAGCTGTTTTTT CASSLQGTRTGELFF
TRBJ2-5 TRBD2 TRBV2 TGTGCCAGCAGAGCGGGGGTCCAAGAGACCCAGTACTTC CASRAGVQETQYF
TRBJ2-3 TRBD2 TRBV2 TGTGCCAGCAGTTACCCGGGACTAGTCACAGATACGCAGTATTTT CASSYPGLVTDTQYF
TRBJ2-5 NA TRBV5-8 TGTGCCAGCAGCATCGGGACTGTACAAGAGACCCAGTACTTC CASSIGTVQETQYF
TRBJ1-2 NA TRBV25-1 TGTGCCAGCAGTGATCTTCCGGGGAACTATGGCTACACCTTC CASSDLPGNYGYTF
TRBJ2-5 NA TRBV12-3/TRBV12-4 TGTGCCAGCAGGCTGGACAGCCAAGAGACCCAGTACTTC CASRLDSQETQYF
TRBJ1-1 TRBD1 TRBV29-1 TGCAGCGCCCTGACAGGGGGGAACACTGAAGCTTTCTTT CSALTGGNTEAFF
TRBJ2-3 TRBD1 TRBV15 TGTGCCACCAAGACAGGGAGCACAGATACGCAGTATTTT CATKTGSTDTQYF
TRBJ1-1 NA TRBV7-9 TGTGCCAGCAGCCCCAGGGAGAACACTGAAGCTTTCTTT CASSPRENTEAFF
TRBJ1-1 TRBD1 TRBV27 TGTGCCAGCGGGAACAGGGGTTCCGGCACTGAAGCTTTCTTT CASGNRGSGTEAFF
TRBJ1-4 NA TRBV12-3/TRBV12-4 TGTGCCAGCAGCCGTGAAGGGGGTGAAAAACTGTTTTTT CASSREGGEKLFF
TRBJ1-3 TRBD1 TRBV15 TGTGCCACCAGCAGAGGAAGGACAGGCCGGAGCTCTGGAAACACCATATATTTT CATSRGRTGRSSGNTIYF